The 30 T cell receptor beta chains below come from one sample, sequenced in a study of blood T cell repertoires in COVID-19. Some clones are missing from TCRdb's copy, which holds only in-frame ones; the method was immunoSEQ multiplex PCR. The sample shows 330,000 or so clones, more than 70% of them seen only once. Sequencing used peripheral blood. These receptor sequences come from a woman aged 55-69 years with COVID-19, enrolled during active disease.

In this sample, this clone turned up a few times. The chain's CDR3 is CASSRINFGTGGIGNQPQHF. CDR3 bases: TGTGCCAGTAGTCGGATAAACTTCGGGACAGGCGGAATAGGCAATCAGCCCCAGCATTTT. The chain has TRBV19 and TRBJ1-5; 8 bases line up with TRBD1. CDR3 length: 20 residues. From germline, CDR1 is LNHDA and CDR2 SQIVND (reference sequence). Unmatched junction bases numbered 20, after V lost 5 bases and J lost 2 bases. The variable domain in full, with the rest retrieved from reference TRBV19 and TRBJ1-5, is DGGITQSPKYLFRKEGQNVTLSCEQNLNHDAMYWYRQDPGQGLRLIYYSQIVNDFQKGDIAEGYSVSREKKESFPLTVTSAQKNPTAFYLCASSRINFGTGGIGNQPQHFGDGTRLSIL.

The count of this clone is one. V and J are TRBV6-5 and TRBJ2-1; D is perhaps TRBD2 (6 bases). The V end lost 8 bases, the J end lost 0 bases, and 11 bases lay between the germline ends. This CDR3 is built from 14 residues. Germline CDR1 and CDR2: MNHEY and SVGAGI. The CDR3 loop reads CASAEGGSYNEQFF. The DNA for the CDR3 is TGTGCCAGCGCGGAGGGTGGCTCCTACAATGAGCAGTTCTTC.

V and J are TRBV6-1 and TRBJ2-7, with D tentatively TRBD1 (6 bases). The CDR3 sequence is 13 residues long. Trimming removed 6 bases at V and 0 bases at J, with 9 bases between. Germline values: CDR1 MNHNS, CDR2 SASEGT. The chain's CDR3 is CASSTGSSYEQYF. CDR3 nucleotide sequence: TGTGCCAGCAGCACAGGGAGCTCCTACGAGCAGTACTTC.

In DNA, the CDR3 is TGTGCCAGCAGCCAAGCCCCCCGGGACAGGGGGCCTGGGACTGAAGCTTTCTTT. Translation gives CASSQAPRDRGPGTEAFF. The chain has TRBV14 and TRBJ1-1, with TRBD1 matching over 12 bases. This CDR3 has 18 amino acids. V lost 1 base and J lost 5; bases outside the gene matches: 11. The V gene's germline CDR1 is SGHDN and CDR2 FVKESK.

The chain couples TRBV2 to TRBJ1-1; D may be TRBD1 (6 bases). The V gene lost 6 bases and the J gene lost 4 bases, with 18 bases spanning the gap. The CDR3 has 15 residues. Looked up from germline, CDR1 is SNHLY and CDR2 is FYNNEI. DNA of the CDR3: TGTGCCAGCAGGACCGGGACAACCTTTGGCACTGAAGCTTTCTTT. Protein sequence: CASRTGTTFGTEAFF.

The chain joins TRBV11-2 to TRBJ1-1; D not resolved. This CDR3 region has 14 residues. CDR1 and CDR2 (germline): SGHAT, FQNNGV. V lost 2 bases and J 11 bases, leaving 18 bases between the germline ends. CDR3 sequence: CASSLSAELSGAFF. The CDR3 nucleotides read TGTGCCAGCAGCTTATCTGCTGAGCTCTCAGGCGCTTTCTTT.

This sequence joins TRBV9 and TRBJ1-2; weak D call: TRBD1 (6 bases). Trimming took off 4 bases at V and 4 bases at J, with 11 bases between the two ends. The V gene's germline CDR1 is SGDLS and CDR2 YYNGEE. This CDR3 has 13 amino acids. Here the CDR3 reads CASSPQGAYGYTF. CDR3 bases: TGTGCCAGCAGCCCACAGGGAGCCTATGGCTACACCTTC.

Concerning this clone: Within the sample, other DNA sequences also encode this same CDR3. The rearrangement joins TRBV12-3 or TRBV12-4 to TRBJ1-6, with TRBD1 as a possible D gene (5 bases). Trimming removed 6 bases from V and 8 bases from J, with 11 bases in between. The CDR3 is 13 residues long. The DNA for the CDR3 is TGTGCCAGCAGCAGCACAGGAGATTCACCCCTCCACTTT. Protein product: CASSSTGDSPLHF.

This clone was found a few times. This chain joins TRBV5-1 and TRBJ2-5; TRBD1 agrees at 7 bases. This CDR3 spans 15 amino acids. Germline trimming cut 3 bases from V and 2 bases from J; bases unmatched to any gene: 7. Germline CDR1 reads SGHRS; CDR2 reads YFSETQ. The CDR3 region has the DNA TGCGCCAGCAGCTACTTGGGACAGACACAAGAGACCCAGTACTTC. Encoded protein: CASSYLGQTQETQYF.

This chain joins TRBV4-2 and TRBJ1-1; tentatively, D is TRBD1 (5 bases). Germline V gives CDR1 LGHNA, CDR2 YNFKEQ. The V end was cut by 2 bases, the J end by 1 base, with 5 bases between. The CDR3 totals 13 residues. The CDR3 DNA sequence: TGTGCCAGCAGCCAAACAGGGAACACTGAAGCTTTCTTT. Amino acid sequence: CASSQTGNTEAFF.

The gene calls are TRBV7-3 and TRBJ2-5, with 7 positions matching TRBD1. Germline V gene data show CDR1 as SGHTA and CDR2 as FQGTGA. After removal of 2 bases from V and 4 bases from J, the junction contained 13 bases not matched to a gene. The CDR3 runs 17 residues. The CDR3 sequence is CASSLGGKGASGETQYF. The DNA of the CDR3 is TGTGCCAGCAGCTTAGGAGGAAAGGGGGCTTCGGGAGAGACCCAGTACTTC. Filled out from reference TRBV7-3 and TRBJ2-5, the complete variable domain reads GAGVSQTPSNKVTEKGKYVELRCDPISGHTALYWYRQSLGQGPEFLIYFQGTGAADDSGLPNDRFFAVRPEGSVSTLKIQRTERGDSAVYLCASSLGGKGASGETQYFGPGTRLLVL.

In its sample, this clone was seen once. This chain links TRBV6-6 with TRBJ2-2; 8 bases are a match to TRBD1. The CDR3 extends over 14 amino acids. In germline, CDR1 is MNHNY, CDR2 SVGAGI (reference sequence). Trimming cost V 6 bases and J 4 bases; bases outside gene matches: 4. The CDR3 nucleotides are TGTGCCAGCAGCAGGGGACAGGTCACCGGGGAGCTGTTTTTT. Translation gives CASSRGQVTGELFF.

The V call is TRBV5-6, the J call TRBJ1-2; TRBD1 is a possible D gene (6 bases). Trimming cost V 4 bases and J 8 bases, with 15 bases left between them. Germline V gene data show CDR1 as SGHDT and CDR2 as YYEEEE. This CDR3 is 13 amino acids long. The CDR3, as DNA: TGTGCCAGCAGCCCTCTCTCTGGGGGCGGCTACACCTTC. Its translation: CASSPLSGGGYTF.

This sequence joins TRBV12-3 or TRBV12-4 and TRBJ1-1; D remains ambiguous. V was clipped by 7 bases and J by 8 bases, with 11 bases between them. The CDR3 has 11 amino acids. The CDR3 here is CASTSTGEAFF. The CDR3 DNA reads TGTGCCAGCACCTCAACGGGGGAAGCTTTCTTT.

The J gene is TRBJ2-6, the V gene TRBV4-1; 11 bases line up with TRBD1. Trimming removed 0 bases from V and 1 base from J; junction bases left unmatched: 5. Germline values: CDR1 MGHRA, CDR2 YSYEKL. The CDR3 is made up of 19 amino acids. In nucleotides, the CDR3 is TGCGCCAGCAGCCAAGAATGGGACAGGGGGTTTTCTGGGGCCAACGTCCTGACTTTC. It encodes CASSQEWDRGFSGANVLTF.

Worth noting for this clone: This sample also contains other DNA sequences that code for the same CDR3. This chain joins TRBV27 and TRBJ1-1, with D possibly TRBD1 on 6 matching bases. This CDR3 has 13 amino acids. The V end lost 6 bases, the J end lost 1 base, and 9 bases lay between the germline ends. Germline V gives CDR1 MNHEY, CDR2 SMNVEV (reference sequence). DNA for the CDR3: TGTGCCAGCAGCCTAGGGGGGAACACTGAAGCTTTCTTT. Translating gives CASSLGGNTEAFF.

As regards this clone: The sample holds other DNA sequences that translate to the same CDR3. The genes are TRBV28 and TRBJ1-2; the D is unclear. The CDR3 extends over 12 amino acids. Germline CDR1 is MDHEN and CDR2 is SYDVKM. V lost 2 bases, J lost 8 bases, and 9 bases lay in between. The CDR3 here is CASSLRGGGYTF. The CDR3 DNA reads as TGTGCCAGCAGTTTACGAGGCGGCGGCTACACCTTC.

The chain is built from TRBV7-3 and TRBJ2-5; TRBD2 aligns across 8 bases. CDR1 is SGHTA and CDR2 is FQGTGA in the germline V gene. Trimming cost V 5 bases and J 1 base; bases outside gene matches: 6. The CDR3 covers 15 residues. The CDR3 region is CASSAYGGAQETQYF. In DNA form, the CDR3 reads TGTGCCAGCAGCGCCTACGGGGGGGCCCAAGAGACCCAGTACTTC.

The CDR3 loop reads CASRRQGQGDTQYF. The CDR3 bases are TGTGCCAGCAGACGACAGGGGCAGGGAGATACGCAGTATTTT. The genes are TRBV27 and TRBJ2-3; 8 nucleotides match TRBD1. The CDR3 loop spans 14 amino acids. Germline V lookup: CDR1 MNHEY, CDR2 SMNVEV (reference sequence). Germline trimming cut 6 bases from V and 5 bases from J; bases unmatched to any gene: 7.

The rearrangement uses TRBV7-2 and TRBJ2-7; D call uncertain. Germline-derived CDR1 and CDR2 are SGHTA and FQGNSA. The CDR3 loop spans 13 amino acids. Trimming cost V 5 bases and J 3 bases, with 11 bases left between them. CDR3 residues: CASSRRALYEQYF. CDR3 coding DNA: TGTGCCAGCAGCCGAAGAGCTCTCTACGAGCAGTACTTC. Using reference TRBV7-2 and TRBJ2-7 for the parts outside the CDR3, the full variable domain is GAGVSQSPSNKVTEKGKDVELRCDPISGHTALYWYRQSLGQGLEFLIYFQGNSAPDKSGLPSDRFSAERTGGSVSTLTIQRTQQEDSAVYLCASSRRALYEQYFGPGTRLTVT.

V and J are TRBV15 and TRBJ2-3, with D perhaps TRBD2 (5 bases). Trimming shortened V by 5 bases and J by 1 base, and 25 bases separated the two germline ends. Germline CDR1 reads LNHNV; CDR2 reads YYDKDF (reference sequence). The CDR3 covers 19 residues. The CDR3 DNA reads TGTGCCACCAGCGGAATCGCTAAATCGAGGGCACGGGGCACAGATACGCAGTATTTT. Translating it yields CATSGIAKSRARGTDTQYF.

The chain links TRBV28 to TRBJ1-5; D gene uncertain. The CDR3 loop spans 12 amino acids. The germline V and J ends were trimmed by 5 bases and 3 bases, with 5 bases remaining between them. CDR1 and CDR2 from the germline V gene are MDHEN and SYDVKM. The CDR3: CASSVLNQPQHF. For the CDR3, the DNA is TGTGCCAGCAGTGTACTCAATCAGCCCCAGCATTTT.

This rearrangement joins TRBV27 to TRBJ1-1; TRBD1 aligns across 12 bases. The CDR3 consists of 17 residues. Germline V gene lookup returns CDR1 MNHEY and CDR2 SMNVEV (reference sequence). The V and J ends lost 5 bases and 2 bases, in that order; junction bases with no gene match: 9. The CDR3 spells CASSNTGTGGGNTEAFF. CDR3 coding DNA: TGTGCCAGCAGTAATACCGGGACAGGGGGCGGTAACACTGAAGCTTTCTTT.

This clone has only a few counts. The rearrangement links TRBV7-9 to TRBJ1-2; a weak D match, TRBD1 (5 bases). The CDR3 is 15 residues long. V gave up 1 base and J gave up 3 bases, with 12 bases separating them. Germline lookup yields CDR1 SEHNR and CDR2 FQNEAQ (reference sequence). In DNA, the CDR3 is TGTGCCAGCAGCTTAGTAGGGGCAACGGACTATGGCTACACCTTC. Translating it yields CASSLVGATDYGYTF.

This chain links TRBV7-9 with TRBJ1-2; 9 positions agree with TRBD1. V lost 2 bases and J lost 6; bases outside the gene matches: 7. The CDR3 spans 15 residues. Germline assignment: CDR1 SEHNR and CDR2 FQNEAQ (reference sequence). The chain's CDR3 is CASSLQTGGMHGYTF. The DNA for the CDR3 is TGTGCCAGCAGCTTACAGACAGGGGGAATGCATGGCTACACCTTC.

This chain connects TRBV19 to TRBJ1-4; D may be TRBD1 (6 bases). The CDR3 has 15 amino acids. CDR1 and CDR2 (germline): LNHDA, SQIVND (reference sequence). V was cut by 5 bases and J by 3 bases, with 13 bases left in between. CDR3 loop: CASSSTGTPNEKLFF. The CDR3 DNA sequence: TGTGCCAGTAGTTCCACAGGGACACCTAATGAAAAACTGTTTTTT. Combining the CDR3 with reference TRBV19 and TRBJ1-4 gives the whole variable domain DGGITQSPKYLFRKEGQNVTLSCEQNLNHDAMYWYRQDPGQGLRLIYYSQIVNDFQKGDIAEGYSVSREKKESFPLTVTSAQKNPTAFYLCASSSTGTPNEKLFFGSGTQLSVL.

The gene calls are TRBV10-1 and TRBJ1-5, with TRBD1 identical over 8 bases. The CDR3 has 14 residues. The germline gives CDR1 WNHNN, CDR2 SYGVQD (reference sequence). The ends lost 8 bases at V and 2 bases at J; junction bases unmatched: 5. The CDR3 here is CASGGQERNQPQHF. DNA for the CDR3: TGCGCCAGCGGGGGACAGGAACGCAATCAGCCCCAGCATTTT.

About this clone: Other DNA sequences from this sample encode an identical CDR3 as well. The genes are TRBV19 and TRBJ1-2; D uncertain. Germline V CDR1 and CDR2: LNHDA, SQIVND (reference sequence). V was pared by 0 bases and J by 2 bases, with 4 bases between. This CDR3 has 13 residues. As DNA, the CDR3 is TGTGCCAGTAGTATAGATAGAAACTATGGCTACACCTTC. Translating gives CASSIDRNYGYTF.

This clone was recorded only once. The rearrangement links TRBV10-2 to TRBJ1-6; D perhaps matches TRBD1 (6 bases). The germline gives CDR1 WSHSY, CDR2 SAAADI. The CDR3 consists of 15 residues. Trimming pared 2 bases from V and 10 bases from J, leaving 15 bases between. The CDR3 here is CASSEVLGAESPLHF. In nucleotides, the CDR3 is TGCGCCAGCAGTGAGGTACTGGGGGCTGAATCACCCCTCCACTTT.

This clone was seen more than once but under ten times. This sequence joins TRBV9 and TRBJ2-2, with 12 bases aligning to TRBD2. Per germline, CDR1 SGDLS and CDR2 YYNGEE. The CDR3 loop spans 15 amino acids. Trimming cost V 3 bases and J 8 bases; bases outside gene matches: 5. Written as DNA, the CDR3 is TGTGCCAGCAGCGCTAGCGGGGGGGCCAGTGGGGAGCTGTTTTTT. Its protein is CASSASGGASGELFF.